This is a list of T cell receptor beta chains from one sample in a study of CD8 T cells in ankylosing spondylitis. Each CDR3 protein is one row after TCRdb ran MiXCR on the 5' RACE reads. The sample consists of around 890,000 distinct CDR3 sequences, about 11% of them appearing once. Sequencing input: blood, either unsorted or a sorted T cell fraction (not recorded which). The source is a male donor with ankylosing spondylitis. Each CDR3 is given with its conserved first and last residue. A D gene is named only where the DNA matches it firmly. Clone size appears in some rows only: once, few, many, or a class for an expanded clone.

D gene	V gene	J gene	clone size	CDR3 DNA	CDR3 protein
TRBD2	TRBV6-5	TRBJ2-1	few	TGTGCCAGCAGTTACTCGGCGGGGGTTCCTGGGAATGAGCAGTTCTTC	CASSYSAGVPGNEQFF
TRBD2	TRBV6-1	TRBJ2-1	NA	TGTGCCAGCAGCCTGTTCCTAGCGGGATTATACAATGAGCAGTTCTTC	CASSLFLAGLYNEQFF
NA	TRBV5-5	TRBJ2-3	NA	TGTGCCAGCAGCCCCAGGACCGTTAGCACAGATACGCAGTATTTT	CASSPRTVSTDTQYF
NA	TRBV29-1	TRBJ1-4	NA	TGCAGCGGCATACAGGAAGTTAATGAAAAACTGTTTTTT	CSGIQEVNEKLFF
NA	TRBV5-1	TRBJ1-2	NA	TGCGCCAGCAGCTCGGACCCCGGAGGCTACACCTTC	CASSSDPGGYTF
NA	TRBV29-1	TRBJ1-4	NA	TGCAGCGTTGTACAGAGTGGAAAACTGTTTTTT	CSVVQSGKLFF
NA	TRBV4-1	TRBJ2-7	NA	TGCGCCAGCAGCCAAGCGGCACAGCCTTCCTACGAGCAGTACTTC	CASSQAAQPSYEQYF
NA	TRBV5-1	TRBJ2-3	few	TGCGCCACCTCTAGGGGTGAGACCGATACGCAGTATTTT	CATSRGETDTQYF
NA	TRBV7-2	TRBJ2-7	NA	TGTGCCACTCGAGGGCGGAACTACGAGCAGTACTTC	CATRGRNYEQYF
NA	TRBV5-1	TRBJ1-1	many	TGCGCCAGCAGCCTAGGGCCAGGGAACACTGAAGCTTTCTTT	CASSLGPGNTEAFF
NA	TRBV19	TRBJ2-6	many	TGTGCCAGTAGTTCCTACTCGAGCTCTGGGGCCAACGTCCTGACTTTC	CASSSYSSSGANVLTF
TRBD1	TRBV5-1	TRBJ2-7	NA	TGCGCCAGCAGCTGGACAGGGGAAGAGCAGTACTTC	CASSWTGEEQYF
NA	TRBV6-1	TRBJ1-2	NA	TGTGCCAGCAGTCGCAGGAGAGAATATGGAGACTATGGCTACACCTTC	CASSRRREYGDYGYTF
NA	TRBV7-2	TRBJ1-1	many	TGTGCCAGCAGCTTAGCGTTGAGAGTTCAAGCTTTCTTT	CASSLALRVQAFF
TRBD1	TRBV29-1	TRBJ2-6	many	TGCAGCGTTCAGGGACAGGGTACCAACGTCCTGACTTTC	CSVQGQGTNVLTF
NA	TRBV24-1	TRBJ2-6	NA	TGTGCCACCAGTGGTGAGGGCAGCTCTGGGGCCAACGTCCTGACTTTC	CATSGEGSSGANVLTF
NA	TRBV18	TRBJ1-2	NA	TGTGCCAGCTCAGGCGAAATCGGACTTGGCTACACCTTC	CASSGEIGLGYTF
TRBD1	TRBV3-1	TRBJ2-5	NA	TGTGCCAGCAGCCAACTGGACAGGGACCAGTACTTC	CASSQLDRDQYF
NA	TRBV15	TRBJ2-1	NA	TGTGCCACCAGCAGAGATATCATCTCCTACAATGAGCAGTTCTTC	CATSRDIISYNEQFF
NA	TRBV15	TRBJ1-1	NA	TGTGCCACCAGCAGAGACCACAGGGAGGGGGACACTGAAGCTTTCTTT	CATSRDHREGDTEAFF
TRBD2	TRBV5-1	TRBJ2-2	NA	TGCGCCAGCAGCGAACTTACTAGCGTCCCCGGGGAGCTGTTTTTT	CASSELTSVPGELFF
NA	TRBV6-5	TRBJ2-7	many	TGTGCCAGCAGTTACTCGATACGGCGGACCGAGCAGTACTTC	CASSYSIRRTEQYF
TRBD1	TRBV5-1	TRBJ1-6	few	TGCGCCAGCCAAGCCGGGGACAGGGGCTATAATTCACCCCTCCACTTT	CASQAGDRGYNSPLHF
TRBD1	TRBV29-1	TRBJ1-2	NA	TGCAGCGCCGGACAGGGGAACGTTGGCTACACCTTC	CSAGQGNVGYTF
TRBD2	TRBV20-1	TRBJ2-3	many	TGCAGTGCTAGAAGTCGGCGGGGGAGCAGCACAGATACGCAGTATTTT	CSARSRRGSSTDTQYF
NA	TRBV20-1	TRBJ2-7	few	TGCAGTGCCAGAACGGCGGGGAGTTACTACGAGCAGTACTTC	CSARTAGSYYEQYF
NA	TRBV20-1	TRBJ1-1	many	TGCAGTGCTAGAGATCAGAGGGGGGCTGAAGCTTTCTTT	CSARDQRGAEAFF
NA	TRBV20-1	TRBJ1-2	few	TGCAGTTATTACTCATCAGGGAGAGCTAACTATGGCTACACCTTC	CSYYSSGRANYGYTF
TRBD1	TRBV15	TRBJ2-5	once	TGTGCCACCAGCAGCGAACGGACAGGGGAAGAGACCCAGTACTTC	CATSSERTGEETQYF
NA	TRBV20-1	TRBJ1-1	NA	TGCAGTGCTAGACTTGACACGAACACTGAAGCTTTCTTT	CSARLDTNTEAFF
TRBD2	TRBV20-1	TRBJ2-3	few	TGCAGTGAAGCGGGAGGTACCACAGATACGCAGTATTTT	CSEAGGTTDTQYF
NA	TRBV6-1	TRBJ2-5	few	TGTGCCAGCAGTAGACAGTGGTCCGAGACCCAGTACTTC	CASSRQWSETQYF
NA	TRBV10-2	TRBJ1-5	many	TGCGCCAGCAGTGAGTCGTATCGCCCGCGGGGACGTCAGCCCCAGCATTTT	CASSESYRPRGRQPQHF
NA	TRBV9	TRBJ2-2	few	TGTGCCAGCAGCCCGTCCTACACCGGGGAGCTGTTTTTT	CASSPSYTGELFF
TRBD2	TRBV9	TRBJ2-7	few	TGTGCCAGCAGCGTCTTCCCCGGGACTAGCGGACCGGAGCAGTACTTC	CASSVFPGTSGPEQYF
NA	TRBV28	TRBJ2-7	few	TGTGCCAGCAGTTCCGCAGGGACGGACTACGAGCAGTACTTC	CASSSAGTDYEQYF
NA	TRBV20-1	TRBJ2-2	many	TGCAGTGCTAGCGCCGGTGCCTACGGGGAGCTGTTTTTT	CSASAGAYGELFF
TRBD2	TRBV15	TRBJ2-3	NA	TGTGCCACCAGCAGCGGACTAGATTTCACAGATACGCAGTATTTT	CATSSGLDFTDTQYF